Listed below are T cell receptor beta chains from one sample, sequenced in a study of CD8 T cells in ankylosing spondylitis. TCRdb redid the calling of the 5' RACE reads with MiXCR, one entry per CDR3 protein. In the table there are a few hundred thousand distinct CDR3 sequences, 10% of which are singletons. Specimen: blood, either unsorted or a sorted T cell fraction (not recorded which). The receptors come from a male donor with ankylosing spondylitis or in good health (not recorded which). The CDR3 runs from the conserved cysteine through the conserved F or W. D genes are given only for firm matches. Some rows have no size entry. The others give once, few or many, or a class for an expanded clone.

clone_size j_call v_call d_call cdr3_nt cdr3_aa
many TRBJ2-1 TRBV3-1 - TGTGCCAGCAGCCAAGAAAGGGAAAGGAATGAGCAGTTCTTC CASSQERERNEQFF
- TRBJ2-2 TRBV6-1 TRBD1 TGTGCCAGCAGGGACAGGGCCGTAGCCGGGGAGCTGTTTTTT CASRDRAVAGELFF
many TRBJ1-6 TRBV6-5 - TGTGCCAGCAGTTACTCGGGCAAGAGCTCCTATAATTCACCCCTCCACTTT CASSYSGKSSYNSPLHF
- TRBJ2-3 TRBV30 TRBD2 TGTGCCTGGAGTCCACCAGCGGGGTGGACAGATACGCAGTATTTT CAWSPPAGWTDTQYF
many TRBJ2-5 TRBV24-1 TRBD2 TGTGCCACCAGTGACTCGCGACTAGCGGGGCAAGAGACCCAGTACTTC CATSDSRLAGQETQYF
many TRBJ1-5 TRBV5-5 - TGTGCCAGCAGCTTGGACGTCCAGGGTCAGCCCCAGCATTTT CASSLDVQGQPQHF
few TRBJ1-2 TRBV7-9 TRBD1 TGTGCCAGCAGCTCGGGACAGGGGTCAAACTATGGCTACACCTTC CASSSGQGSNYGYTF
few TRBJ2-3 TRBV7-7 - TGTGCTAGCAGCTATCAACTAGCAGGCACGCAGTATTTT CASSYQLAGTQYF
many TRBJ2-1 TRBV5-6 TRBD1 TGTGCCAGCAGCCCACTGGACAGGAGCTCCTACAATGAGCAGTTCTTC CASSPLDRSSYNEQFF
many TRBJ2-3 TRBV3-1 - TGTGCCAGCAGCCAAGGGGTCGGAGGGGGCCCCATGAATACGCAGTATTTT CASSQGVGGGPMNTQYF
many TRBJ2-2 TRBV7-2 - TGTGCCAGCAACCCGTTTTATGGGGCTGATTCCGGGGAGCTGTTTTTT CASNPFYGADSGELFF
few TRBJ1-2 TRBV12-3/TRBV12-4 - TGTGCCAGCAGTCCCCGGACGGCCCCCTATGGCTACACCTTC CASSPRTAPYGYTF
many TRBJ2-1 TRBV5-1 - TGCGCCAGCAGCTTGGTGGAGCCTCTTAATGAGCAGTTCTTC CASSLVEPLNEQFF
- TRBJ2-2 TRBV20-1 TRBD2 TGCAGTGCTAGAGGAGGAGGAACTAGCGGGGTCACCGGGGAGCTGTTTTTT CSARGGGTSGVTGELFF
many TRBJ2-7 TRBV29-1 - TGCAGCGTTGTGGGGGCCTACGAGCAGTACTTC CSVVGAYEQYF
- TRBJ2-5 TRBV3-1 - TGTGCCAGCAGCCAAGCGATAGGCGTGACCCAGTACTTC CASSQAIGVTQYF
many TRBJ1-5 TRBV5-1 TRBD1 TGCGCCAGCAGCCCCAGACAGGGTGATCAGCCCCAGCATTTT CASSPRQGDQPQHF
- TRBJ2-7 TRBV6-1 - TGTGCCGTCGGCCGCCCCTTGGCCTACGAGCAGTACTTC CAVGRPLAYEQYF
many TRBJ2-7 TRBV28 TRBD1 TGTGCCAGCAGGGGCGGACAGGACCTCTACGAGCAGTACTTC CASRGGQDLYEQYF
- TRBJ2-2 TRBV28 TRBD2 TGTGCCATCAGAGAGGCGGGGGGAAGAAACACCGGGGAGCTGTTTTTT CAIREAGGRNTGELFF
many TRBJ1-5 TRBV20-1 - TGCAGTGCTTCGGGGCAGAGCAATCAGCCCCAGCATTTT CSASGQSNQPQHF
- TRBJ2-4 TRBV6-1 TRBD1 TGTGCCAGCAGTGAAGAGTGGACAGGCGCCAAAAACATTCAGTACTTC CASSEEWTGAKNIQYF
few TRBJ2-7 TRBV3-1 - TGTGCCAGCAGCCAGGGAGGCCTGAGGGGGAACGAGCAGTACTTC CASSQGGLRGNEQYF
many TRBJ2-5 TRBV7-2 - TGTGCCAGCAGCTTAGGTTCAGGGGCCTCCCAAGAGACCCAGTACTTC CASSLGSGASQETQYF
- TRBJ2-1 TRBV7-2 - TGTGCCAGCAGCGCCGGGACATCAACGAATGAGCAGTTCTTC CASSAGTSTNEQFF
few TRBJ2-5 TRBV3-1 TRBD2 TGTGCCAGCAGCCAAGGTGAAGGAGTAGCGGGGCCCAAAGAGACCCAGTACTTC CASSQGEGVAGPKETQYF
- TRBJ2-3 TRBV2 TRBD2 TGTGCCAGCAGTGATAGCGGGGGGAGCACAGATACGCAGTATTTT CASSDSGGSTDTQYF
many TRBJ2-3 TRBV3-1 - TGTGCCAGCAGCCAAGATCCCGGCCGGATAAGCACAGATACGCAGTATTTT CASSQDPGRISTDTQYF
few TRBJ2-2 TRBV20-1 - TGCAGTGCTCCCTCGGAGCTTAACACCGGGGAGCTGTTTTTT CSAPSELNTGELFF
few TRBJ2-4 TRBV7-9 - TGTGCCAGCAGCCCCCCCTCTAAAAACATTCAGTACTTC CASSPPSKNIQYF
many TRBJ2-7 TRBV20-1 TRBD1 TGCAGTGCTAGCCCTGACAGGGGATCCTACGAGCAGTACTTC CSASPDRGSYEQYF
many TRBJ2-3 TRBV12-3/TRBV12-4 TRBD2 TGTGCCAGCAGTTTCGGGATAGCGGGGGCGACAGATACGCAGTATTTT CASSFGIAGATDTQYF
many TRBJ2-7 TRBV5-1 TRBD2 TGCGCCAGCAGCTTGGTTAGCGGGGGGGCCAAAGGTCTCGAGCAGTACTTC CASSLVSGGAKGLEQYF
- TRBJ1-2 TRBV15 - TGTGCCACCAGCAGAGATCCGGCAGATGGCCACACCTTC CATSRDPADGHTF
many TRBJ2-3 TRBV28 TRBD1 TGTGCCAGCAGTAACCCCGGGACAGGGGTGGATACGCAGTATTTT CASSNPGTGVDTQYF
many TRBJ2-2 TRBV11-1 TRBD1 TGTGCCAGCAGCCTCGACAGGGCGCAAACCGGGGAGCTGTTTTTT CASSLDRAQTGELFF
many TRBJ2-7 TRBV5-1 - TGCGCCAGCAGCCGCGAAACAACATCCTACGAGCAGTACTTC CASSRETTSYEQYF
many TRBJ2-1 TRBV5-1 - TGCGCCAGCAGCCTAGACCTTCAGGGCAGCTCCTACAATGAGCAGTTCTTC CASSLDLQGSSYNEQFF
many TRBJ1-5 TRBV5-1 - TGCGCCAGCAGCTTGGGGGGGGAGGGGGCCCAGCATTTT CASSLGGEGAQHF
many TRBJ2-1 TRBV5-1 - TGCGCCAGCAGCTTGCTAGGACCCAGCGATGGTAATGAGCAGTTCTTC CASSLLGPSDGNEQFF
many TRBJ2-1 TRBV20-1 TRBD2 TGCAGTGCTGTTAGCGGGGAATTGAGGAATGAGCAGTTCTTC CSAVSGELRNEQFF
many TRBJ1-4 TRBV5-1 TRBD1 TGCGCCAGCAGCTTGGAGGGGGACAGAAGTAATGAAAAACTGTTTTTT CASSLEGDRSNEKLFF
many TRBJ2-7 TRBV6-5 TRBD2 TGTGCCAGCAGTTACGGTCGGGATAGCGGGGTAGTACGGCAGTACTTC CASSYGRDSGVVRQYF
- TRBJ2-6 TRBV29-1 TRBD1 TGCAGCGTCGACGGGACAGGGACTGGGGCCAACGTCCTGACTTTC CSVDGTGTGANVLTF
many TRBJ2-7 TRBV12-3/TRBV12-4 - TGTGCCAGCAGAAGAGGGGGAGGCTCCTACGAGCAGTACTTC CASRRGGGSYEQYF
many TRBJ2-7 TRBV11-2 - TGCGCCAGCAGCTTGGATCTCTCCTACGAGCAGTACTTC CASSLDLSYEQYF
few TRBJ2-7 TRBV28 TRBD1 TGTGCCAGCAGTTCCCAGACAGGGACCTACGAGCAGTACTTC CASSSQTGTYEQYF
many TRBJ2-3 TRBV28 TRBD2 TGTGCCAGCAGTTCACTAGCGGGGGCCCCCACAGATACGCAGTATTTT CASSSLAGAPTDTQYF
many TRBJ2-2 TRBV10-3 - TGTGCCACCTGCGAGACGGGCCGCGGGACCGGGGAGCTGTTTTTT CATCETGRGTGELFF
many TRBJ2-5 TRBV6-1 TRBD2 TGTGCCAGCCACCGACTAGCGGAGACCCAGTACTTC CASHRLAETQYF
many TRBJ2-5 TRBV27 - TGTGCCAGCAGTTTTCTTTTGGCGCCAGAGACCCAGTACTTC CASSFLLAPETQYF
- TRBJ2-7 TRBV14 - TGTGCCAGCAGCCAATTGGGAGGGGGCATGGAGCAGTACTTC CASSQLGGGMEQYF
many TRBJ2-7 TRBV20-1 - TGCAGTGCTAAAGGACACGAGCAGTACTTC CSAKGHEQYF